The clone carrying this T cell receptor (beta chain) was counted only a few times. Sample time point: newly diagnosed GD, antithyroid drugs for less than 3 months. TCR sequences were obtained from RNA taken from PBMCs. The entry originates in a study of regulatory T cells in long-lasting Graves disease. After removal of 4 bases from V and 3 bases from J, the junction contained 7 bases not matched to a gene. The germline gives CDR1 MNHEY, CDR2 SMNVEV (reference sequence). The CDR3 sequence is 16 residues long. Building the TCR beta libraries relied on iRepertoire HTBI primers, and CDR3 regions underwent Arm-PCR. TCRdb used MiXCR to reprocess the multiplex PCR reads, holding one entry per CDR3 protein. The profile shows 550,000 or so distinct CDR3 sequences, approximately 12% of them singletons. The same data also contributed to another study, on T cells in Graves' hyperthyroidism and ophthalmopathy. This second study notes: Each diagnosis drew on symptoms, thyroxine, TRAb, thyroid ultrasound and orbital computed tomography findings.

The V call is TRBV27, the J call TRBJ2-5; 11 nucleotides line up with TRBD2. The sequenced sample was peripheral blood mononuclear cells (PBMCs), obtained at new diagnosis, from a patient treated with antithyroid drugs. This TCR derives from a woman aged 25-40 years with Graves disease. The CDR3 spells CASSSEPGLAEETQYF. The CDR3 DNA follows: TGTGCCAGCAGTTCCGAACCGGGACTAGCGGAAGAGACCCAGTACTTC.